A single sample gave rise to the 10 T cell receptor beta chains below, sequenced in a study of shared T cell receptors in the human thymus. TCRdb's copy holds only in-frame clones and misses some; the assay was immunoSEQ multiplex PCR. The table records 540,000 or so clones, approximately 80% of them present only once. These same records also appear under a second study, on human thymus T cells.

Sequencing was done on a sample of thymocytes. Receptor source: a boy under three years old with a congenital heart defect.

This clone was picked up a small number of times. V is TRBV10-3 and J is TRBJ2-7, with 11 bases fitting TRBD2. CDR3 length equals 16 residues. Germline CDR1 reads ENHRY; CDR2 reads SYGVKD. V trimming: 5 bases; J trimming: 2 bases; junction bases outside the gene matches: 8. The CDR3 loop is CAISPRTSGRTYEQYF. DNA of the CDR3: TGTGCCATCAGTCCCAGGACTAGCGGGCGAACCTACGAGCAGTACTTC.

The chain has TRBV28 and TRBJ1-5, with D perhaps matching TRBD1 (6 bases). The CDR3 has 14 amino acids. Germline V CDR1 and CDR2: MDHEN, SYDVKM. V lost 5 bases and J 11 bases, leaving 19 bases between the germline ends. The CDR3 DNA reads as TGTGCCAGCAGTCCCGACAGGACCGAATCAGCCCAGCATTTT. This gives the protein CASSPDRTESAQHF. The full variable domain, in which reference TRBV28 and TRBJ1-5 provide the parts outside the CDR3, is DVKVTQSSRYLVKRTGEKVFLECVQDMDHENMFWYRQDPGLGLRLIYFSYDVKMKEKGDIPEGYSVSREKKERFSLILESASTNQTSMYLCASSPDRTESAQHFGDGTRLSIL.

Only a few counts were recorded for this clone. The gene calls are TRBV4-1 and TRBJ1-1; 7 positions agree with TRBD1. From germline, CDR1 is MGHRA and CDR2 YSYEKL. J was trimmed by 7 bases and V by 3 bases; bases with no gene match: 11. The CDR3 spans 15 residues. The CDR3 is CASSHDDRAGFEAFF. The CDR3 DNA reads TGCGCCAGCAGCCACGACGACAGGGCCGGATTTGAAGCTTTCTTT.

This rearrangement joins TRBV28 to TRBJ1-1, with 8 positions matching TRBD1. CDR3 length equals 13 residues. V shed 6 bases and J 5 bases; nucleotides not matched to a gene: 5. Germline V lookup: CDR1 MDHEN, CDR2 SYDVKM. The CDR3 reads CASRPDRGTEAFF. In DNA form, the CDR3 reads TGTGCCAGCAGACCTGACAGGGGAACTGAAGCTTTCTTT.

The count of this clone is one. The chain carries TRBV20-1 and TRBJ1-1; D remains ambiguous. Germline V gives CDR1 DFQATT, CDR2 SNEGSKA (reference sequence). V shed 4 bases and J shed 3 bases, with 6 bases lying between them. CDR3 length: 11 amino acids. CDR3 protein: CSATEDTEAFF. Here the CDR3 DNA reads TGCAGTGCTACGGAGGACACTGAAGCTTTCTTT.

J is TRBJ2-3 and V is TRBV11-2; TRBD2 matches at 11 bases. The CDR3 contains 17 residues. V lost 3 bases and J lost 3; bases outside the gene matches: 8. Germline V gives CDR1 SGHAT, CDR2 FQNNGV. Written as DNA, the CDR3 is TGTGCCAGCAGCTTCCGACTAGCGGGATCACAAACAGATACGCAGTATTTT. Translated, it gives CASSFRLAGSQTDTQYF.

The gene calls are TRBV28 and TRBJ2-7, with D tentatively TRBD2 (6 bases). This CDR3 spans 15 amino acids. The germline CDR1 and CDR2 sequences are MDHEN and SYDVKM. Trimming took off 2 bases at V and 6 bases at J, with 17 bases between the two ends. CDR3 sequence: CASSLRPGVRPEQYF. The CDR3 nucleotides are TGTGCCAGCAGTTTACGGCCGGGAGTTAGGCCCGAGCAGTACTTC.

The J gene is TRBJ2-3, the V gene TRBV5-4, with 10 bases aligning to TRBD2. This CDR3 has 18 residues. In germline, CDR1 is SGHNT, CDR2 YYREEE (reference sequence). V lost 0 bases to trimming and J lost 0 bases; unmatched junction nucleotides: 7. The DNA of the CDR3 is TGTGCCAGCAGCTTGGAGGCTAGCGGGAGCACTAGCACAGATACGCAGTATTTT. This codes for CASSLEASGSTSTDTQYF.

This sequence joins TRBV6-1 and TRBJ1-1; D uncertain. Deletions cut 2 bases from V and 1 base from J, with 8 bases between. The germline gives CDR1 MNHNS, CDR2 SASEGT. The CDR3 is 14 residues long. In nucleotides, the CDR3 is TGTGCCAGCAGTGAATTACGGGGGAACACTGAAGCTTTCTTT. Translation: CASSELRGNTEAFF.

This clone occurred once. This rearrangement joins TRBV7-9 to TRBJ1-1, with a possible D match to TRBD1 (5 bases). The V gene lost 4 bases and the J gene lost 3 bases, with 18 bases spanning the gap. Germline CDR1 is SEHNR and CDR2 is FQNEAQ (reference sequence). This CDR3 comprises 16 residues. The CDR3 protein is CASSSAGRGGDTEAFF. The DNA of the CDR3 is TGTGCCAGCAGCTCAGCGGGGCGGGGCGGAGACACTGAAGCTTTCTTT.